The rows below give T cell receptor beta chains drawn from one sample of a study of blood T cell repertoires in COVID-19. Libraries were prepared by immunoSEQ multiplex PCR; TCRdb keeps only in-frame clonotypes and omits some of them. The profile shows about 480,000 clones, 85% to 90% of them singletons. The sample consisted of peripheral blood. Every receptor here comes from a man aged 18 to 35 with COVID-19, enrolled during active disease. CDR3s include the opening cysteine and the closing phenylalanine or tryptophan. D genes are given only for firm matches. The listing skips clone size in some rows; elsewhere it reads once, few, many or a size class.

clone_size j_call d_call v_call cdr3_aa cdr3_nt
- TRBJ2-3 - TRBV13 CASSLGRRAADTQYF TGTGCCAGCAGCTTAGGCCGCAGAGCGGCAGATACGCAGTATTTT
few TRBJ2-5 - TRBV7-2 CASSFSSTSMWETQYF TGTGCCAGCAGCTTCTCATCTACTAGCATGTGGGAGACCCAGTACTTC
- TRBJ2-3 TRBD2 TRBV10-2 CASTESGGAGDTQYF TGCGCCAGCACCGAGAGCGGGGGGGCGGGAGATACGCAGTATTTT
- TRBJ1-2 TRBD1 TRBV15 CATSYNRGLNYGYTF TGTGCCACCAGCTATAACAGGGGACTTAACTATGGCTACACCTTC
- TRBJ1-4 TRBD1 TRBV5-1 CASSLGGQGSFSNEKLFF TGCGCCAGCAGCTTGGGCGGACAGGGGAGTTTTTCTAATGAAAAACTGTTTTTT
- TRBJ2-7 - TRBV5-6 CASSQGHPYEQYF TGTGCCAGCAGCCAGGGACACCCCTACGAGCAGTACTTC
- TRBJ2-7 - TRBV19 CASRGGFNEQYF TGTGCCAGTAGGGGAGGATTCAACGAGCAGTACTTC
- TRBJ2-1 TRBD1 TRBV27 CASSLLGTGGGNEQFF TGTGCCAGCAGTTTATTGGGGACAGGGGGCGGGAATGAGCAGTTCTTC
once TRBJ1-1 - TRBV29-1 CSVEDPGARGTEAFF TGCAGCGTTGAAGATCCAGGGGCGCGGGGGACTGAAGCTTTCTTT
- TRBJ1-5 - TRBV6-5 CASSSGGGRNQPQHF TGTGCCAGCAGTTCGGGGGGTGGGCGCAATCAGCCCCAGCATTTT
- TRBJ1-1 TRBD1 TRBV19 CASSYRGRTEAFF TGTGCCAGTAGCTACAGGGGAAGGACTGAAGCTTTCTTT
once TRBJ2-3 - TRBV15 CATSPTQTGIGTDTQYF TGTGCCACCAGCCCCACGCAAACAGGGATCGGGACAGATACGCAGTATTTT
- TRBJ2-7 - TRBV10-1 CASSETYYEQYF TGCGCCAGCAGTGAGACCTACTACGAGCAGTACTTC
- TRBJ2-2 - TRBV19 CASTPIAGNTGELFF TGTGCCAGTACCCCTATCGCAGGGAACACCGGGGAGCTGTTTTTT
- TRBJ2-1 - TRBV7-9 CASSSSGDEQFF TGTGCCAGCAGCTCAAGCGGCGATGAGCAGTTCTTC
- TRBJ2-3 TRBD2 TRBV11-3 CASSPWRAGADTQYF TGTGCCAGCAGCCCTTGGAGGGCGGGGGCAGATACGCAGTATTTT
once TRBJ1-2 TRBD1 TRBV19 CASSNTGTGGSYYGYTF TGTGCCAGTAGTAACACCGGGACAGGGGGTAGTTATTATGGCTACACCTTC
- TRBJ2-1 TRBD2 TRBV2 CASSERGWLAGGSSYNEQFF TGTGCCAGCAGTGAAAGGGGGTGGCTAGCGGGAGGAAGCTCCTACAATGAGCAGTTCTTC
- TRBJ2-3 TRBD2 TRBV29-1 CSVGLGSGGAVDTQYF TGCAGCGTGGGCTTAGGAAGCGGGGGGGCCGTAGATACGCAGTATTTT
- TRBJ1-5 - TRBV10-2 CASSQPGGGNQPQHF TGCGCCAGCAGTCAACCGGGAGGCGGCAATCAGCCCCAGCATTTT
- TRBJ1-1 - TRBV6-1 CASSASGGGVNTEAFF TGTGCCAGCAGTGCATCCGGCGGGGGGGTGAACACTGAAGCTTTCTTT
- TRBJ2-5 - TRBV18 CASSSRFGAEETQYF TGTGCCAGCTCATCTAGATTTGGGGCAGAAGAGACCCAGTACTTC
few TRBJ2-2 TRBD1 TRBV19 CASSSPGQGERITGELFF TGTGCCAGTAGTTCGCCGGGACAGGGGGAACGTATCACCGGGGAGCTGTTTTTT
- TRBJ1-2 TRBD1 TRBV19 CASSGFEGTGSRYGYTF TGTGCCAGTAGTGGGTTTGAAGGGACAGGGTCTCGGTATGGCTACACCTTC
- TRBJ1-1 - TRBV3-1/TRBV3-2 CASSQGRGFYTEAFF TGTGCCAGCAGCCAGGGTAGGGGGTTTTACACTGAAGCTTTCTTT
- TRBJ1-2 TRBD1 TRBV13 CASSLGGTGYGYTF TGTGCCAGCAGCTTAGGGGGGACAGGATATGGCTACACCTTC
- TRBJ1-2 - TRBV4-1 CASSPGSFGYTF TGCGCCAGCAGTCCGGGTTCCTTTGGCTACACCTTC
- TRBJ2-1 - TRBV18 CASVVLGSEQFF TGTGCCAGCGTGGTCCTAGGCAGTGAGCAGTTCTTC
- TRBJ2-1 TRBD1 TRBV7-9 CASRETDRADEQFF TGTGCCAGCAGAGAGACAGACAGGGCCGATGAGCAGTTCTTC
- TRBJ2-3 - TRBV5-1 CATENGDTQYF TGCGCCACCGAGAACGGAGATACGCAGTATTTT
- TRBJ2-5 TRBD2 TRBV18 CASSPSEREGPREETQYF TGTGCCAGCTCACCTTCGGAGCGGGAGGGCCCGAGGGAAGAGACCCAGTACTTC
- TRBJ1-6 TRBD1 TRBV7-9 CASSLAGGGSPLHF TGTGCCAGCAGCTTAGCAGGGGGCGGCTCACCCCTCCACTTT
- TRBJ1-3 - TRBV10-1 CASSDVGHTYSGNTIYF TGCGCCAGCAGTGATGTAGGACACACTTACTCTGGAAACACCATATATTTT
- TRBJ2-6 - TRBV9 CASSVVGSGANVLTF TGTGCCAGCAGCGTAGTGGGGAGTGGGGCCAACGTCCTGACTTTC
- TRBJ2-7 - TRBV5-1 CASSSGHTYEQYF TGCGCCAGCAGCTCGGGACATACCTACGAGCAGTACTTC
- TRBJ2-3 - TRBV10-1 CASRAGRATDTQYF TGCGCCAGCAGGGCCGGCAGGGCGACAGATACGCAGTATTTT
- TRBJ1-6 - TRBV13 CASSKQGPYNSPLHF TGTGCCAGCAGCAAGCAGGGGCCCTATAATTCACCCCTCCACTTT
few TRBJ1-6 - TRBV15 CATSRDRVRNSPLHF TGTGCCACCAGCAGAGACAGGGTCAGGAATTCACCCCTCCACTTT
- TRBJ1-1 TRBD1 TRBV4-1 CASSPGQGAGTEAFF TGCGCCAGCAGCCCCGGACAGGGGGCAGGGACTGAAGCTTTCTTT
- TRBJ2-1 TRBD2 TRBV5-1 CASSLLAGEGNEQFF TGCGCCAGCAGTTTACTAGCGGGAGAAGGAAATGAGCAGTTCTTC
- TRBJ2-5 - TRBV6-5 CASSSMRLQETQYF TGTGCCAGCAGTTCGATGAGGCTCCAAGAGACCCAGTACTTC
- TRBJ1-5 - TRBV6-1 CASSVWDKGTIQPQHF TGTGCCAGCAGTGTATGGGACAAGGGTACAATTCAGCCCCAGCATTTT
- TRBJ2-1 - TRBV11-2 CASSFTNSRYNEQFF TGTGCCAGCAGCTTTACCAACAGCCGCTACAATGAGCAGTTCTTC
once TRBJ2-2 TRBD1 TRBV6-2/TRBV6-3 CASSPTGRGLAGELFF TGTGCCAGCAGCCCGACCGGCAGGGGGCTCGCCGGGGAGCTGTTTTTT
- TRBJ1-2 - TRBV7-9 CASSLGPGKNGYGYTF TGTGCCAGCAGCTTAGGCCCGGGAAAAAACGGGTATGGCTACACCTTC
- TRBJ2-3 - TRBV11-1 CASSLTSSTDTQYF TGTGCCAGCAGCTTAACTAGCAGCACAGATACGCAGTATTTT
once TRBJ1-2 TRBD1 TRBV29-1 CSASVGQGAHYGYTF TGCAGCGCCTCCGTGGGGCAGGGGGCTCACTATGGCTACACCTTC
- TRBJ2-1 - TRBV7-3 CASSLGAGNEQFF TGTGCCAGCAGTCTGGGGGCAGGCAATGAGCAGTTCTTC
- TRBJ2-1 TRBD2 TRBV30 CAWKRDLGRGSYNEQFF TGTGCCTGGAAACGGGATTTGGGGAGGGGCTCCTACAATGAGCAGTTCTTC
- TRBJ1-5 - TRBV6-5 CASSTGANQPQHF TGTGCCAGCAGTACTGGGGCCAATCAGCCCCAGCATTTT